This T cell receptor beta chain was found in a study of blood T cells in healthy people across ages. Study-wide results and caveats: A roughly linear age-dependent decrease characterized TCR beta diversity per million T cells.

Sample-barcoded 5' priming and a J-beta primer mix drove a second PCR of roughly 6 to 12 cycles. MiXCR was run by TCRdb on the 5' RACE reads, yielding one entry per CDR3 protein. The sample carries approximately 790,000 distinct CDR3 sequences, around 68% recorded once. The CDR3 sequence is 13 residues long. The trim removed 3 bases at V and 8 bases at J, leaving 4 bases unmatched. Germline CDR1 is LGHNA and CDR2 is YSLEER. There were healthy Caucasian individuals from Russia, aged about 6 to 100, serving as donors. Regarding this clonotype: The antigen is undetermined.

The TCR sequence derives from a man aged 25 to 40 in good health. What was sequenced was blood. J is TRBJ1-2 and V is TRBV4-3, with TRBD1 matching 9 bases. In nucleotides, the CDR3 is TGCGCCAGCAGCCATAGGACAGGGGAAGGCTACACCTTC. It codes for CASSHRTGEGYTF.